The 2 T cell receptor beta chains reported below all come from one sample, sequenced in a study of T cell responses to AZD1222 COVID-19 vaccine. Sequencing was performed with immunoSEQ multiplex PCR; in TCRdb, only in-frame clones are kept and a portion is missing. Seen here are roughly 150,000 clones, 75% to 90% observed once, and the top ten hold about 9.8%. The sample was peripheral blood, taken 28 days after the second AZD1222 dose. These TCRs come from an adult who received the AZD1222 COVID-19 vaccine.

V gene TRBV9 combines with J gene TRBJ1-2, with 7 bases matching TRBD1. The V gene end was trimmed by 0 bases and the J gene end by 5 bases; junction bases not matched to a gene: 13. Looked up from germline, CDR1 is SGDLS and CDR2 is YYNGEE. The CDR3 spans 17 residues. In nucleotides, the CDR3 is TGTGCCAGCAGCGTAGAGGGGAACAGGGGTATTGGGTATGGCTACACCTTC. It yields the protein CASSVEGNRGIGYGYTF.

About this clone itself: Other DNA sequences in this sample translate to the same CDR3. The rearrangement links TRBV9 to TRBJ2-3; D unclear. From germline, CDR1 is SGDLS and CDR2 YYNGEE. V was clipped by 0 bases and J by 6 bases, with 2 bases between them. The CDR3 contains 11 residues. CDR3 coding DNA: TGTGCCAGCAGCGTAGGCGATACGCAGTATTTT. As protein: CASSVGDTQYF.